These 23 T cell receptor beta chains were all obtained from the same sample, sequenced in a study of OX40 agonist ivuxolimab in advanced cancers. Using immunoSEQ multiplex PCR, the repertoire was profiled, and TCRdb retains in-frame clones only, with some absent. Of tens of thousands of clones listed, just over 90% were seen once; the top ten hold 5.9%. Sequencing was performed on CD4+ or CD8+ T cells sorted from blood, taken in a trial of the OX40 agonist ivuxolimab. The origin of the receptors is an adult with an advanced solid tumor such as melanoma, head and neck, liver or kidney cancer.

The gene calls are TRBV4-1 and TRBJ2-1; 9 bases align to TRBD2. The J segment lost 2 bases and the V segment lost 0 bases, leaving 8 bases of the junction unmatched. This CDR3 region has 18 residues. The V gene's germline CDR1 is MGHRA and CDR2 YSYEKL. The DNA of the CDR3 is TGCGCCAGCAGCCAAGAACCAGGGAAGCGGGGGGCCTACAATGAGCAGTTCTTC. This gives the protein CASSQEPGKRGAYNEQFF.

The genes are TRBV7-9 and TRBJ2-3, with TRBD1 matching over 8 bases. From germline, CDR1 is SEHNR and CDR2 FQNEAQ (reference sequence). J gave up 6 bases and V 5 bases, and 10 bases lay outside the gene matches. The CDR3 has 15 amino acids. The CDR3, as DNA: TGTGCCAGCAGCAGCCAGGGGGCGTTACTCGATACGCAGTATTTT. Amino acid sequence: CASSSQGALLDTQYF.

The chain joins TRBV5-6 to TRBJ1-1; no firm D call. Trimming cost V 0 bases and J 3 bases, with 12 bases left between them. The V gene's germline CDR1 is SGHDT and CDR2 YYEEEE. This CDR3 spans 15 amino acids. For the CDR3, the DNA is TGTGCCAGCAGCTTGGCAAGGGATGTGTACACTGAAGCTTTCTTT. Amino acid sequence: CASSLARDVYTEAFF.

The CDR3 nucleotides are TGTGCCAGCAGCGGAAGACTAACCAATATGGGACTAGCTGAGAACAATGAGCAGTTCTTC. Amino acid sequence: CASSGRLTNMGLAENNEQFF. The J gene is TRBJ2-1, the V gene TRBV4-2; 9 nucleotides line up with TRBD2. V lost 5 bases, J lost 5 bases, and 22 bases stayed unmatched. The germline gives CDR1 LGHNA, CDR2 YNFKEQ. The CDR3 has 20 residues.

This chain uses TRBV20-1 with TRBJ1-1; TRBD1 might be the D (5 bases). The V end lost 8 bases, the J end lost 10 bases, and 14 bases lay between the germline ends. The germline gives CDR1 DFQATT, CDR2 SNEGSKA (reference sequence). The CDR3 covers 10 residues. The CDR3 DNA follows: TGCAGTCGTACAGGCGGCAGAGCTTTCTTT. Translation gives CSRTGGRAFF.

CDR3 in DNA: TGTGCCAGCAGTCGACCGGGACTAAGCTACGAGCAGTACTTC. It encodes CASSRPGLSYEQYF. This chain links TRBV7-9 with TRBJ2-7, with TRBD2 matching 7 bases. Per germline, CDR1 SEHNR and CDR2 FQNEAQ (reference sequence). The CDR3 is made up of 14 amino acids. J lost 3 bases, V lost 6 bases, and 8 bases had no gene match.

CDR3 residues: CASSQDWGRLNEQFF. CDR3 nucleotides: TGCGCCAGCAGCCAAGATTGGGGGAGGCTCAATGAGCAGTTCTTC. The chain has TRBV4-3 and TRBJ2-1; tentative D call: TRBD2 (6 bases). The germline V gene encodes CDR1 LGHNA and CDR2 YSLEER. This CDR3 has 15 residues. V was cut by 0 bases and J by 6 bases, with 12 bases left in between.

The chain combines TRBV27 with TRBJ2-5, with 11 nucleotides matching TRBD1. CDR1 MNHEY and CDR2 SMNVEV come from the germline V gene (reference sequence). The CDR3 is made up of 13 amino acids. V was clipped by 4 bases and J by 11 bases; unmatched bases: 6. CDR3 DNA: TGTGCCAGCAGTTGGACAGGGGGCCCAGCACAGTACTTC. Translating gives CASSWTGGPAQYF.

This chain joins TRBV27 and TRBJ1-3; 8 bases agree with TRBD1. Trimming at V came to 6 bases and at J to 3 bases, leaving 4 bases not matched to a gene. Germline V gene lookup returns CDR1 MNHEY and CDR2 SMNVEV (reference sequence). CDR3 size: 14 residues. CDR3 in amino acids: CASRDRVFGNTIYF. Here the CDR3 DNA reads TGTGCCAGCAGGGACAGGGTATTTGGAAACACCATATATTTT.

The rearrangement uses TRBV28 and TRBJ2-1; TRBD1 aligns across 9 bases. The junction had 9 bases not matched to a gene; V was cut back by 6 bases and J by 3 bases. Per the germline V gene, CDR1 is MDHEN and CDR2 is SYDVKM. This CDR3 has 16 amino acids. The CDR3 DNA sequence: TGTGCCAGCAGGGAATACGGACAGGGGTACTACAATGAGCAGTTCTTC. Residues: CASREYGQGYYNEQFF.

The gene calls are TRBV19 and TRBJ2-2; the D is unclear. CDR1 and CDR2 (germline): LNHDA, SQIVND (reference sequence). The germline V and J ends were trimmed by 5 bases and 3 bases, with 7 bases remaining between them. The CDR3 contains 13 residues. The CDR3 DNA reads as TGTGCCAGTAGTCAATCGTACACCGGGGAGCTGTTTTTT. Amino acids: CASSQSYTGELFF.

The chain's CDR3 is CASSLEGAEQYF. CDR3 in DNA: TGCGCCAGCAGCTTGGAAGGGGCCGAGCAGTACTTC. This chain connects TRBV5-1 to TRBJ2-7; D may be TRBD1 (5 bases). The germline V gene encodes CDR1 SGHRS and CDR2 YFSETQ. The CDR3 spans 12 residues. Trimming removed 0 bases at V and 6 bases at J, with 7 bases between.

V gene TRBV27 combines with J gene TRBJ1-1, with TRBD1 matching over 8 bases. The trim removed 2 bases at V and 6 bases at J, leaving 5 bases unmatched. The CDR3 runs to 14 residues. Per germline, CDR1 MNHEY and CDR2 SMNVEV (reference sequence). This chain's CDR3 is CASSLVRGHPEAFF. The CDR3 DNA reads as TGTGCCAGCAGTTTAGTCAGGGGGCACCCTGAAGCTTTCTTT.

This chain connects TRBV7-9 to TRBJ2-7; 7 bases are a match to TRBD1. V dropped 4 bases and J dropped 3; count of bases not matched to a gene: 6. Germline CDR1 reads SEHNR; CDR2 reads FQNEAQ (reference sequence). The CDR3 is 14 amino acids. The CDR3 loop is CASSSLAGGYEQYF. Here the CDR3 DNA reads TGTGCCAGCAGCTCCCTCGCAGGGGGCTACGAGCAGTACTTC.

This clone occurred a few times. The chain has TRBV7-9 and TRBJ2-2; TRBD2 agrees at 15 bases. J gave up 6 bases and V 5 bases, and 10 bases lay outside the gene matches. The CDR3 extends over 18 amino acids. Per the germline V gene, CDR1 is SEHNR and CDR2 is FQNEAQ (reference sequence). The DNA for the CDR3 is TGTGCCAGCAGCGACCCCTATGGACTAGCGGGAGGGTCCGGGGAGCTGTTTTTT. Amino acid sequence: CASSDPYGLAGGSGELFF.

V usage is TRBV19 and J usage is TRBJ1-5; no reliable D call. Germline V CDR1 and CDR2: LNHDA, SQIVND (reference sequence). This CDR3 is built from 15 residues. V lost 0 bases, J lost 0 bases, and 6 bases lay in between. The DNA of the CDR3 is TGTGCCAGTAGTATAGATCACGGTAGCAATCAGCCCCAGCATTTT. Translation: CASSIDHGSNQPQHF.

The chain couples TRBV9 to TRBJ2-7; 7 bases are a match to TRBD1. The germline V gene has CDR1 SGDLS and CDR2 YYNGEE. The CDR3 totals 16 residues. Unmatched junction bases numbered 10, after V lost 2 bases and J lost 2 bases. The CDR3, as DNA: TGTGCCAGCAGCGTTTCCAGGACAGGTTCTCCCTACGAGCAGTACTTC. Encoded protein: CASSVSRTGSPYEQYF.

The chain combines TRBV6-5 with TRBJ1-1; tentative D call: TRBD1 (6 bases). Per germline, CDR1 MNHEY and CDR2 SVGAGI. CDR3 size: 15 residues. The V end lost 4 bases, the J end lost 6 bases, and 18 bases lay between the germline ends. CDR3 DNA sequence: TGTGCCAGCAGTTTTAAACTCGGGGGCCACCCTGAAGCTTTCTTT. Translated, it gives CASSFKLGGHPEAFF.

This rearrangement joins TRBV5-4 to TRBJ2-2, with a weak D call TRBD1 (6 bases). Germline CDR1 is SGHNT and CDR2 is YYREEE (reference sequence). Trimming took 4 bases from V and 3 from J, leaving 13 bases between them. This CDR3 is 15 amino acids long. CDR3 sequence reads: CASSPVAGDTGELFF. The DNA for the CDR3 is TGTGCCAGCAGCCCGGTGGCAGGGGACACCGGGGAGCTGTTTTTT.

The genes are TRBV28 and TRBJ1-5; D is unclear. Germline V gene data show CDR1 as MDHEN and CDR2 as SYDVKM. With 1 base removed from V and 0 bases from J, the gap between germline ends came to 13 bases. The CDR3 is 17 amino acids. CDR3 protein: CASSLFGQADSNQPQHF. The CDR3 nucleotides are TGTGCCAGCAGTTTATTCGGTCAGGCTGATAGCAATCAGCCCCAGCATTTT.

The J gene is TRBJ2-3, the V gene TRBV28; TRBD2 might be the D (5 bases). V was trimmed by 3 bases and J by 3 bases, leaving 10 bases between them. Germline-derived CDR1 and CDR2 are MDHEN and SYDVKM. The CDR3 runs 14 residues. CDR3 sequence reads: CASSFRGRTDTQYF. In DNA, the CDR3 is TGTGCCAGCAGTTTCCGGGGTAGAACAGATACGCAGTATTTT.

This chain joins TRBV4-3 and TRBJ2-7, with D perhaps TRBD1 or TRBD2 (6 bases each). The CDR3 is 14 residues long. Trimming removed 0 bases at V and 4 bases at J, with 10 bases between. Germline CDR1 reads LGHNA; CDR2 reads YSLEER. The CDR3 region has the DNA TGCGCCAGCAGCCAAGATCGGAGGGGGTACGAGCAGTACTTC. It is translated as CASSQDRRGYEQYF.

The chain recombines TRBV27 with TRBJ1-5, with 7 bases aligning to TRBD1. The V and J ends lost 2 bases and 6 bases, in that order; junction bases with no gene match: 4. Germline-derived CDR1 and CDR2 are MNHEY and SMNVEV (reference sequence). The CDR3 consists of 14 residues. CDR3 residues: CASSLGTGAQPQHF. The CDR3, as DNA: TGTGCCAGCAGTTTAGGAACAGGGGCTCAGCCCCAGCATTTT.